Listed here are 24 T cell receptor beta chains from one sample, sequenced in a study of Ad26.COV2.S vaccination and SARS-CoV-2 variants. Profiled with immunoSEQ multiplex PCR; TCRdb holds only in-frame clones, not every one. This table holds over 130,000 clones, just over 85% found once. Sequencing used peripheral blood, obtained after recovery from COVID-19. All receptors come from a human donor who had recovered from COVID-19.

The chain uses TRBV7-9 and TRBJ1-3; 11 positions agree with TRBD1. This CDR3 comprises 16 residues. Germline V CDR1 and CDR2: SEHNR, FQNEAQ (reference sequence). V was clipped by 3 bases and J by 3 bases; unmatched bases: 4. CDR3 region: CASSLGQGVVGNTIYF. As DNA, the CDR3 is TGTGCCAGCAGCTTGGGACAGGGGGTGGTTGGAAACACCATATATTTT.

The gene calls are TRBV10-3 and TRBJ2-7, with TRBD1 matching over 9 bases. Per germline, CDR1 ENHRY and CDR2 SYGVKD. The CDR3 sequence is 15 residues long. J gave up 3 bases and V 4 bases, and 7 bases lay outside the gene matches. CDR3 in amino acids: CAISASGQGYYEQYF. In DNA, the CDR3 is TGTGCCATCAGTGCATCGGGACAGGGTTACTACGAGCAGTACTTC.

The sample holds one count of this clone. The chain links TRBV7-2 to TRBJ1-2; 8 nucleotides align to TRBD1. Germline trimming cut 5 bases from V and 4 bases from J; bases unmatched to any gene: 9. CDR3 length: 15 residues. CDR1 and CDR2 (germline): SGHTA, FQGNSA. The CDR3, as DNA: TGTGCCAGCAGCCCGCGACAGGGGTCACCCTATGGCTACACCTTC. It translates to CASSPRQGSPYGYTF.

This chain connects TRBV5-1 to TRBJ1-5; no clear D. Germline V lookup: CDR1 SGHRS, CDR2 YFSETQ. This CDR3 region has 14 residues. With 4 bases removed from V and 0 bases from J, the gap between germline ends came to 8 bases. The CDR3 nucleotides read TGCGCCAGCAGCGTCAGAGATAGCAATCAGCCCCAGCATTTT. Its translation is CASSVRDSNQPQHF.

The CDR3 region is CASSVSGGSNEQFF. The CDR3 DNA reads TGTGCCAGTAGTGTTAGCGGGGGGAGTAATGAGCAGTTCTTC. The chain carries TRBV19 and TRBJ2-1; 10 nucleotides align to TRBD2. The J segment lost 7 bases and the V segment lost 5 bases, leaving 5 bases of the junction unmatched. The germline gives CDR1 LNHDA, CDR2 SQIVND (reference sequence). CDR3 length: 14 amino acids.

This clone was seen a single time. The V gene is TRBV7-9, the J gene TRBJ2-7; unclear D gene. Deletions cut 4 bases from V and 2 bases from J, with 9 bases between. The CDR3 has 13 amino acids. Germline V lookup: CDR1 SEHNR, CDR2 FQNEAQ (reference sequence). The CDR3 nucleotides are TGTGCCAGCAGCTCGACCGGTACCTACGAGCAGTACTTC. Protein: CASSSTGTYEQYF.

CDR3 sequence (DNA): TGTGCCAGCAGAGGAGACCCACCTGGAAACACCATATATTTT. It translates to CASRGDPPGNTIYF. The chain combines TRBV28 with TRBJ1-3; D uncertain. The CDR3 loop spans 14 amino acids. Trimming took 6 bases from V and 2 from J, leaving 11 bases between them. Germline lookup yields CDR1 MDHEN and CDR2 SYDVKM.

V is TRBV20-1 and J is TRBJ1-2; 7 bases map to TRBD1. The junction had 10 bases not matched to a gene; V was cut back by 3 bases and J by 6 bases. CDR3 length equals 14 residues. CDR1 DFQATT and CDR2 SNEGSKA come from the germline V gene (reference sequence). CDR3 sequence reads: CSASMTGTANGYTF. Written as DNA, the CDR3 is TGCAGTGCTAGTATGACCGGGACAGCCAATGGCTACACCTTC.

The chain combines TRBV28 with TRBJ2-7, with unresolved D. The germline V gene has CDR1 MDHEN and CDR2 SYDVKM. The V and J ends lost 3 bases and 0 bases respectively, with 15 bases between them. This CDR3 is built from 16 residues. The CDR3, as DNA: TGTGCCAGCAGTTTGGTATTTGCTGATCCCTCCTACGAGCAGTACTTC. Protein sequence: CASSLVFADPSYEQYF.

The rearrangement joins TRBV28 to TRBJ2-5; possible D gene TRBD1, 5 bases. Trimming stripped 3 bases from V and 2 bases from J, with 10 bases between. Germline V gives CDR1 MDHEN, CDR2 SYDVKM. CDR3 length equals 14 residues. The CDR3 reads CASSLDTVQETQYF. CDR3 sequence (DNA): TGTGCCAGCAGTTTGGACACAGTACAAGAGACCCAGTACTTC.

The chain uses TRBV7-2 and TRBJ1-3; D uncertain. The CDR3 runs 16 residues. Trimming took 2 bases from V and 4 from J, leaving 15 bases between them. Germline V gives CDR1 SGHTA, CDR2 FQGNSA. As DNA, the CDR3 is TGTGCCAGCAGCTTATCCAGCGGACTGGCGGGAAACACCATATATTTT. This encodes CASSLSSGLAGNTIYF. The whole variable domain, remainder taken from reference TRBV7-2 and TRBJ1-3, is GAGVSQSPSNKVTEKGKDVELRCDPISGHTALYWYRQSLGQGLEFLIYFQGNSAPDKSGLPSDRFSAERTGGSVSTLTIQRTQQEDSAVYLCASSLSSGLAGNTIYFGEGSWLTVV.

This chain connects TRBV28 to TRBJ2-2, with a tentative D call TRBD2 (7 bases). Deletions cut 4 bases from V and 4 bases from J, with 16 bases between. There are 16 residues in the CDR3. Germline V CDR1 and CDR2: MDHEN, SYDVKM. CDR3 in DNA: TGTGCCAGCAGTTACCAATTGCGGGGGCCCACCGGGGAGCTGTTTTTT. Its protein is CASSYQLRGPTGELFF.

The CDR3 region has the DNA TGTGCCAGCAGCTCGGGGCTCGAGCAGTACTTC. Its protein is CASSSGLEQYF. The chain has TRBV5-6 and TRBJ2-7; D possibly uses TRBD1 or TRBD2 (5 bases each). Germline CDR1 SGHDT, CDR2 YYEEEE. The CDR3 runs to 11 residues. The V end was cut by 3 bases, the J end by 6 bases, with 7 bases between. Full variable domain (rest looked up from reference TRBV5-6 and TRBJ2-7): DAGVTQSPTHLIKTRGQQVTLRCSPKSGHDTVSWYQQALGQGPQFIFQYYEEEERQRGNFPDRFSGHQFPNYSSELNVNALLLGDSALYLCASSSGLEQYFGPGTRLTVT.

The CDR3 DNA follows: TGTGCCAGCTCACCACCGCCAGGCAGCTCCTATAATTCACCCCTCCACTTT. Its protein is CASSPPPGSSYNSPLHF. The chain combines TRBV18 with TRBJ1-6; D gene ambiguous. Germline V lookup: CDR1 KGHSH, CDR2 LQKENI. The CDR3 is 17 amino acids. Trimming cost V 0 bases and J 0 bases, with 9 bases left between them.

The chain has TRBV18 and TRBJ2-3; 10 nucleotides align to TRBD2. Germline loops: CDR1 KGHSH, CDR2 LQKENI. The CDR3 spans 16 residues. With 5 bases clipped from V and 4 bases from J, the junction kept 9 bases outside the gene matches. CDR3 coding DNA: TGTGCCAGCTCAACAAGACTAGCGGGCGGGGCAGATACGCAGTATTTT. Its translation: CASSTRLAGGADTQYF. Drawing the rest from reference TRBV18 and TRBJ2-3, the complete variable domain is NAGVMQNPRHLVRRRGQEARLRCSPMKGHSHVYWYRQLPEEGLKFMVYLQKENIIDESGMPKERFSAEFPKEGPSILRIQQVVRGDSAAYFCASSTRLAGGADTQYFGPGTRLTVL.

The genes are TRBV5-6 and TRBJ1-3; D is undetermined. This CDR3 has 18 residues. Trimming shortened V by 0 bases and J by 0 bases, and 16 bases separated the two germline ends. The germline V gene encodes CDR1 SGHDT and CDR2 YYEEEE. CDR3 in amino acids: CASSLVVPSLSSGNTIYF. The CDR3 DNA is TGTGCCAGCAGCTTGGTGGTCCCGAGCCTCTCCTCTGGAAACACCATATATTTT.

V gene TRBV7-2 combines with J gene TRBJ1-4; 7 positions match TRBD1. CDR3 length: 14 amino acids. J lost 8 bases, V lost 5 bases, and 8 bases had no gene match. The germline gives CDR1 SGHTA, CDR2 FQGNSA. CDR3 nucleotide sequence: TGTGCCAGCAGCCTCCAGGGGGGCAGGGAAAAACTGTTTTTT. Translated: CASSLQGGREKLFF.

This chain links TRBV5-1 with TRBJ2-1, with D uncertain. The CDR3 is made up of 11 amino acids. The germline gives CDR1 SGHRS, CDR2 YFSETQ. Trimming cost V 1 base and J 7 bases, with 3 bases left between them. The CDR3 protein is CASSLQNEQFF. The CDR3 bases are TGCGCCAGCAGCTTGCAGAATGAGCAGTTCTTC.

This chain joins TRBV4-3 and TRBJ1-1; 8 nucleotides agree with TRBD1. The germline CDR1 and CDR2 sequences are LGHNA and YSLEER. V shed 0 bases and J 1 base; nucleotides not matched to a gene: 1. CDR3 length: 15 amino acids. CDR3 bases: TGCGCCAGCAGCCAAGAGGACAGGGCGAACACTGAAGCTTTCTTT. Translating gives CASSQEDRANTEAFF.

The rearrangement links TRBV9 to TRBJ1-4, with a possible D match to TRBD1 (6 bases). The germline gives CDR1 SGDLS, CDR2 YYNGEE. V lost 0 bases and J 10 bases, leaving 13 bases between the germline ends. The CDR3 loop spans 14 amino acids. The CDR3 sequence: CASSVAEGGGKLFF. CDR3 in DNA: TGTGCCAGCAGCGTAGCTGAGGGAGGGGGAAAACTGTTTTTT.

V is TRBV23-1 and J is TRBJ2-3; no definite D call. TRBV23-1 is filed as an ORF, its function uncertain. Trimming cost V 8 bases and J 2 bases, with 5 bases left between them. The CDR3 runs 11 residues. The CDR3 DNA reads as TGCGCCAGCCCTGACACAGATACGCAGTATTTT. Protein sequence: CASPDTDTQYF.

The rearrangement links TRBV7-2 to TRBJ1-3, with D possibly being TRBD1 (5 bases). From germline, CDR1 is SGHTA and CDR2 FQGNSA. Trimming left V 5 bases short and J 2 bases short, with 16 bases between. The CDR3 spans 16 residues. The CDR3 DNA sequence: TGTGCCAGCAGCCAATGGGGAGTGGGGGCTGGAAACACCATATATTTT. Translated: CASSQWGVGAGNTIYF.

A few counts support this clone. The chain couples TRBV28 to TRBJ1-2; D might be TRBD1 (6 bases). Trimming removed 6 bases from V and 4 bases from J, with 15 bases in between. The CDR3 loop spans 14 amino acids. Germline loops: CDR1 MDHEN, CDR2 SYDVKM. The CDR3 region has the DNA TGTGCCAGCAGAGGATTAGTGGGGGCCTATGGCTACACCTTC. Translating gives CASRGLVGAYGYTF.

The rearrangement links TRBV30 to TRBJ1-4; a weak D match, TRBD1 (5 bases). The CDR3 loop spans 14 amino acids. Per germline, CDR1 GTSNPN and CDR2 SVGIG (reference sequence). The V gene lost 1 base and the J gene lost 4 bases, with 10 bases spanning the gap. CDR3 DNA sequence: TGTGCCTGGAGTGGTAGGGGCAATAATGAAAAACTGTTTTTT. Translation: CAWSGRGNNEKLFF. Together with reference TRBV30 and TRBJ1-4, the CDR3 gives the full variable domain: SQTIHQWPATLVQPVGSPLSLECTVEGTSNPNLYWYRQAAGRGLQLLFYSVGIGQISSEVPQNLSASRPQDRQFILSSKKLLLSDSGFYLCAWSGRGNNEKLFFGSGTQLSVL.